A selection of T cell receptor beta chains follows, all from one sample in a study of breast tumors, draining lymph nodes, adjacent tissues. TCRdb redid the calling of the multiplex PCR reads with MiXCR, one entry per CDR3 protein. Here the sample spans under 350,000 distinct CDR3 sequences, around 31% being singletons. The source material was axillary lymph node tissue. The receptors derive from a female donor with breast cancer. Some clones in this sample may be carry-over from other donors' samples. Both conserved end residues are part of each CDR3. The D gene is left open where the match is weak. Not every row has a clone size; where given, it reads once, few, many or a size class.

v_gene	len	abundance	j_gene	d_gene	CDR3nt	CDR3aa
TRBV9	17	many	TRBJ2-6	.	TGTGCCAGCAGCGTAGAGGCAGAAGGCTCTGGGGCCAACGTCCTGACTTTC	CASSVEAEGSGANVLTF
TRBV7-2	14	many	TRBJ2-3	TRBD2	TGTGCCAGCAGCCCTGGACTAGCCACAGATACGCAGTATTTT	CASSPGLATDTQYF
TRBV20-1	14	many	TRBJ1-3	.	TGCAGTGCTAGCATGGCAGGGACTGGAAACACCATATATTTT	CSASMAGTGNTIYF
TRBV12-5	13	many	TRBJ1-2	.	TGTGCTAGTGGTTTAGGAAACAACTATGGCTACACCTTC	CASGLGNNYGYTF
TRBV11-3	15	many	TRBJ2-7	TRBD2	TGTGCCAGCAGCTTAGGCCCTAGCGGGCAATACGAGCAGTACTTC	CASSLGPSGQYEQYF
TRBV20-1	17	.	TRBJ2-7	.	TGCAGTGCTAGGGGTTATTTCGACGGGGCACAGGGCCACGAGCAGTACTTC	CSARGYFDGAQGHEQYF
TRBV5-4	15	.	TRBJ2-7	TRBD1	TGTGCCAGTCCCCGCGCCCGGACAGGGGCCGACGAGCAGTACTTC	CASPRARTGADEQYF
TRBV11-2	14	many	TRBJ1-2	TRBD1	TGTGCCAGCAGCTTCGCGACAGGGAATCTTGGCTACACCTTC	CASSFATGNLGYTF
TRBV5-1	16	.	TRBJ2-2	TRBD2	TGCGCCAGCGGCAATCCGGGACTAGGAGTCGCCGGGGAGCTGTTTTTT	CASGNPGLGVAGELFF
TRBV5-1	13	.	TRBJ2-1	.	TGCGCCAGCAGCTTGGGACAGCTTAATGAGCAGTTCTTC	CASSLGQLNEQFF
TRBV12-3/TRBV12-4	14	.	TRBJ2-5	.	TGTGCCTGCAGTTTCGCAGCGGTGAAAGAGACCCAGTACTTC	CACSFAAVKETQYF